The 26 T cell receptor beta chains in this list originate from one sample, sequenced in a study of CD8 T cells in ankylosing spondylitis. Notes on the study in general: Apparently characteristic of ankylosing spondylitis blood was a TCR beta motif (about eight highly homologous variants).

These receptors have no known antigen. TCRdb re-derived calls from the 5' RACE reads in MiXCR, one entry per CDR3 protein. The data show hundreds of thousands of distinct CDR3 sequences, approximately 11% seen once. The specimen sequenced was blood, either unsorted or a sorted T cell fraction (not recorded which). The receptor set was obtained from a male donor with ankylosing spondylitis.

A few counts support this clonotype. The chain uses TRBV12-3 or TRBV12-4 and TRBJ1-5; possible D gene TRBD1, 5 bases. This CDR3 is built from 16 residues. The V gene lost 5 bases and the J gene lost 5 bases, with 19 bases spanning the gap. CDR3 sequence (DNA): TGTGCCAGCAGTATTTCCTGGGGCCGGGGGGATCAGCCCCAGCATTTT. Translating it yields CASSISWGRGDQPQHF.

The genes are TRBV11-2 and TRBJ2-2, with 11 bases matching TRBD2. Trimming took 3 bases from V and 5 from J; bases not matched to a gene: 8. The CDR3 spans 17 residues. Germline V gene lookup returns CDR1 SGHAT and CDR2 FQNNGV. CDR3 DNA sequence: TGTGCCAGCAGCTTTTTTACTAGCGGGAGCAGGACCGGGGAGCTGTTTTTT. Protein sequence: CASSFFTSGSRTGELFF.

The V gene is TRBV6-2 or TRBV6-3, the J gene TRBJ1-5, with TRBD1 matching 8 bases. With V trimmed by 5 bases and J by 8 bases, 8 bases remained unmatched. The CDR3 is 14 amino acids. In germline, CDR1 is MNHEY, CDR2 SVGEGT. In nucleotides, the CDR3 is TGTGCCAGCAGTGACCCGACAGGGGACGAGCCCCAGCATTTT. It codes for CASSDPTGDEPQHF.

This clonotype was observed at least ten times. The CDR3 reads CASSFKLANEQFF. The CDR3 DNA reads as TGTGCCAGCAGTTTCAAACTGGCCAATGAGCAGTTCTTC. This sequence joins TRBV12-3 or TRBV12-4 and TRBJ2-1; D gene ambiguous. V lost 3 bases, J lost 6 bases, and 9 bases lay in between. This CDR3 region has 13 residues.

In its sample, this clonotype was seen a few times. V is TRBV19 and J is TRBJ2-1, with 15 bases identical to TRBD2. Germline assignment: CDR1 LNHDA and CDR2 SQIVND (reference sequence). The CDR3 length is 17 residues. Trimming took 3 bases from V and 5 from J; bases not matched to a gene: 5. CDR3 in amino acids: CASSIGLAGGPDNEQFF. In DNA, the CDR3 is TGTGCCAGTAGTATCGGACTAGCGGGAGGGCCTGACAATGAGCAGTTCTTC.

This clonotype was found a few times. V gene TRBV20-1 combines with J gene TRBJ2-3, with 7 bases lining up with TRBD2. The CDR3 runs 15 residues. The trim removed 6 bases at V and 2 bases at J, leaving 11 bases unmatched. Per germline, CDR1 DFQATT and CDR2 SNEGSKA (reference sequence). Here the CDR3 reads CSASGAGATTDTQYF. The DNA of the CDR3 is TGCAGTGCCTCCGGGGCGGGAGCGACCACAGATACGCAGTATTTT.

This clonotype came up many times. This sequence joins TRBV11-2 and TRBJ2-7; 10 nucleotides align to TRBD2. The CDR3 spans 15 residues. Trimming at V came to 1 base and at J to 5 bases, leaving 5 bases not matched to a gene. From germline, CDR1 is SGHAT and CDR2 FQNNGV. The CDR3 DNA follows: TGTGCCAGCAGCTTAGGGTCTAGCGGGAGTGACGAGCAGTACTTC. Protein product: CASSLGSSGSDEQYF.

This clonotype has more than one count but fewer than ten. J is TRBJ1-2 and V is TRBV20-1; 7 bases fit TRBD1. After removal of 5 bases from V and 2 bases from J, the junction contained 8 bases not matched to a gene. The germline V gene encodes CDR1 DFQATT and CDR2 SNEGSKA (reference sequence). This CDR3 is built from 14 residues. The CDR3 DNA reads TGCAGTGCTCAACTCTTACAGGGGAACTATGGCTACACCTTC. Protein: CSAQLLQGNYGYTF.

This clonotype has a count of ten or more. CDR3 loop: CASSLEVGRAYNEQFF. The CDR3 DNA follows: TGCGCCAGCAGCTTGGAGGTTGGCCGGGCCTACAATGAGCAGTTCTTC. This chain joins TRBV5-1 and TRBJ2-1; D remains ambiguous. With 0 bases removed from V and 2 bases from J, the gap between germline ends came to 12 bases. The CDR3 spans 16 residues. Per the germline V gene, CDR1 is SGHRS and CDR2 is YFSETQ.

The sample holds a few counts of this clonotype. This rearrangement joins TRBV27 to TRBJ2-7; D is possibly TRBD2 (5 bases). This CDR3 contains 15 residues. Germline loops: CDR1 MNHEY, CDR2 SMNVEV (reference sequence). V was trimmed by 1 base and J by 0 bases, leaving 10 bases between them. The CDR3 DNA reads TGTGCCAGCAGTTTATATGTGGGAGCCTCCTACGAGCAGTACTTC. Its protein is CASSLYVGASYEQYF.

This clonotype came up once. V usage is TRBV3-1 and J usage is TRBJ2-1; D possibly corresponds to TRBD2 (6 bases). Germline CDR1 LGHDT, CDR2 YNNKEL (reference sequence). The V and J ends lost 1 base and 5 bases respectively, with 15 bases between them. This CDR3 comprises 16 residues. In DNA, the CDR3 is TGTGCCAGCAGCCAAGTGGCGGGGAGGACCCACAATGAGCAGTTCTTC. It yields the protein CASSQVAGRTHNEQFF.

This clonotype was found a few times. CDR3 coding DNA: TGTGCCAGCAGCCAAGTAACCGCGAACACCGGGGAGCTGTTTTTT. Amino acids: CASSQVTANTGELFF. V and J are TRBV3-1 and TRBJ2-2, with D unclear. This CDR3 has 15 residues. Trimming cost V 1 base and J 0 bases, with 6 bases left between them. Germline CDR1 reads LGHDT; CDR2 reads YNNKEL (reference sequence).

This chain uses TRBV2 with TRBJ2-1; D may match TRBD1 or TRBD2 (5 bases each). V was pared by 5 bases and J by 3 bases, with 14 bases between. The CDR3 has 15 residues. CDR1 is SNHLY and CDR2 is FYNNEI in the germline V gene. The CDR3 DNA sequence: TGTGCCAGCAGTTCAAACCGGGACCGCTACAATGAGCAGTTCTTC. Translating it yields CASSSNRDRYNEQFF.

This clonotype showed up just a few times. The chain combines TRBV24-1 with TRBJ2-3; D remains ambiguous. This CDR3 is built from 12 residues. The V end lost 6 bases, the J end lost 4 bases, and 7 bases lay between the germline ends. Germline assignment: CDR1 KGHDR and CDR2 SFDVKD. The chain's CDR3 is CATSQDPDTQYF. As DNA, the CDR3 is TGTGCCACCAGTCAGGACCCAGATACGCAGTATTTT.

J is TRBJ2-1 and V is TRBV6-5; D might be TRBD2 (5 bases). The germline gives CDR1 MNHEY, CDR2 SVGAGI. This CDR3 region has 14 residues. The V end was cut by 0 bases, the J end by 12 bases, with 15 bases between. Here the CDR3 reads CASSYSEGTMGQFF. In nucleotides, the CDR3 is TGTGCCAGCAGTTACTCAGAGGGTACAATGGGGCAGTTCTTC.

This clonotype was observed many times. V is TRBV5-1 and J is TRBJ2-7, with D maybe TRBD1 (6 bases). V dropped 0 bases and J dropped 4 bases, with 14 bases sitting between them. CDR3 length: 15 residues. The germline gives CDR1 SGHRS, CDR2 YFSETQ. For the CDR3, the DNA is TGCGCCAGCAGCTTGGATGGGACATCTGTTTACGAGCAGTACTTC. Protein product: CASSLDGTSVYEQYF.

This clonotype has a count of ten or more. The DNA for the CDR3 is TGTGCCAGCAGCGCGCTACTTGCCGACTATGGCTACACCTTC. It translates to CASSALLADYGYTF. The gene calls are TRBV9 and TRBJ1-2; D not resolved. The CDR3 has 14 amino acids. Trimming left V 3 bases short and J 3 bases short, with 12 bases between. CDR1 is SGDLS and CDR2 is YYNGEE in the germline V gene.

Ten or more counts support this clonotype. The J gene is TRBJ1-1, the V gene TRBV20-1; D possibly corresponds to TRBD1 (6 bases). The ends were cut back, 3 bases at V and 3 bases at J, with 17 bases in the middle. Germline V gene data show CDR1 as DFQATT and CDR2 as SNEGSKA (reference sequence). This CDR3 is 15 amino acids long. CDR3 DNA: TGCAGTGCTAGTCGGACAGCTTTAGGGGACACTGAAGCTTTCTTT. It codes for CSASRTALGDTEAFF.

The CDR3 region has the DNA TGTGCCAGCAACCCCGGACAGGGGTATGACGAGCAGTACTTC. Protein product: CASNPGQGYDEQYF. V is TRBV12-3 or TRBV12-4 and J is TRBJ2-7; 9 bases align to TRBD1. The CDR3 contains 14 residues. J was trimmed by 5 bases and V by 7 bases; bases with no gene match: 9.

This clonotype was seen at least ten times. The CDR3, as DNA: TGTGCCAGCAGCTTCACAGAGACCCAGTACTTC. Amino acids: CASSFTETQYF. The genes are TRBV12-3 or TRBV12-4 and TRBJ2-5; D gene unclear. Trimming took 6 bases from V and 4 from J, leaving 6 bases between them. CDR3 size: 11 residues.

This clonotype showed up just a few times. The rearrangement links TRBV12-3 or TRBV12-4 to TRBJ2-3; D call uncertain. V dropped 6 bases and J dropped 8 bases, with 12 bases sitting between them. The CDR3 totals 12 residues. CDR3 sequence: CASSPLVATQYF. The CDR3 nucleotides read TGTGCCAGCAGCCCTTTAGTAGCTACGCAGTATTTT.

This clonotype was seen many times. The chain links TRBV2 to TRBJ1-2; TRBD1 might be the D (6 bases). Trimming removed 6 bases at V and 1 base at J, with 12 bases between. The CDR3 extends over 14 amino acids. The germline gives CDR1 SNHLY, CDR2 FYNNEI. For the CDR3, the DNA is TGTGCCAGCAGACCGGACAGAAATAACTATGGCTACACCTTC. It yields the protein CASRPDRNNYGYTF. The full variable domain, rest sourced from reference TRBV2 and TRBJ1-2, is EPEVTQTPSHQVTQMGQEVILRCVPISNHLYFYWYRQILGQKVEFLVSFYNNEISEKSEIFDDQFSVERPDGSNFTLKIRSTKLEDSAMYFCASRPDRNNYGYTFGSGTRLTVV.

This clonotype was seen only once. V is TRBV30 and J is TRBJ1-6; 7 bases match TRBD1. Germline CDR1 GTSNPN, CDR2 SVGIG (reference sequence). The CDR3 is made up of 13 amino acids. The ends lost 7 bases at V and 10 bases at J; junction bases unmatched: 10. CDR3 in amino acids: CASLGQGESPLHF. Here the CDR3 DNA reads TGTGCCTCCCTGGGGCAGGGGGAATCACCCCTCCACTTT. The complete variable domain, with remaining parts taken from reference TRBV30 and TRBJ1-6, reads SQTIHQWPATLVQPVGSPLSLECTVEGTSNPNLYWYRQAAGRGLQLLFYSVGIGQISSEVPQNLSASRPQDRQFILSSKKLLLSDSGFYLCASLGQGESPLHFGNGTRLTVT.

In its sample, this clonotype was seen a few times. The gene calls are TRBV20-1 and TRBJ1-4; D may be TRBD1 (6 bases). Between the trimmed V and J ends, which lost 6 bases and 8 bases, there was a span of 13 bases. Per germline, CDR1 DFQATT and CDR2 SNEGSKA (reference sequence). The CDR3 totals 12 residues. The CDR3 nucleotides are TGCAGTGCACCAGACAGGAAAGAAAAACTGTTTTTT. Translated: CSAPDRKEKLFF.

The rearrangement links TRBV30 to TRBJ2-2; 8 nucleotides agree with TRBD2. The CDR3 consists of 15 residues. The J segment lost 3 bases and the V segment lost 4 bases, leaving 7 bases of the junction unmatched. Germline CDR1 is GTSNPN and CDR2 is SVGIG (reference sequence). As DNA, the CDR3 is TGTGCCTGGACGCGACTAGCGATAGACACCGGGGAGCTGTTTTTT. As protein: CAWTRLAIDTGELFF.

This clonotype has only one observation. CDR3 in amino acids: CSARETTGRSPLHF. CDR3 coding DNA: TGCAGTGCTAGAGAGACGACAGGGAGATCACCCCTCCACTTT. The chain uses TRBV20-1 and TRBJ1-6; 7 nucleotides agree with TRBD1. Trimming took 0 bases from V and 10 from J; bases not matched to a gene: 6. Germline loops: CDR1 DFQATT, CDR2 SNEGSKA (reference sequence). The CDR3 runs 14 residues.